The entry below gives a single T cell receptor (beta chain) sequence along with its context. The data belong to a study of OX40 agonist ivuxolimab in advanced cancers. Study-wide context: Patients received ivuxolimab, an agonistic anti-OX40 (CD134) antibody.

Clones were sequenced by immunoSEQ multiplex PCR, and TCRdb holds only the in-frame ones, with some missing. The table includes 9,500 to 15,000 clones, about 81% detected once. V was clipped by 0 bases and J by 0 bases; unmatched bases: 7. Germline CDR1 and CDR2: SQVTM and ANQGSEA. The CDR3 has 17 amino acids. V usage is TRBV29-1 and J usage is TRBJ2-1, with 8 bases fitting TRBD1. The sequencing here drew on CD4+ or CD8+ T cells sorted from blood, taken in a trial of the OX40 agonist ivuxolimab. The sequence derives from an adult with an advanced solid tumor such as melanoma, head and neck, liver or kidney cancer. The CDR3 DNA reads TGCAGCGTTGAAGATCTGGCAGGGGGCTTCTCCTACAATGAGCAGTTCTTC. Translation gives CSVEDLAGGFSYNEQFF.